This TCR beta chain was sequenced during a study of beta chain features in type 1 diabetes. The study reverse transcribed the entire isolated RNA, so it sequenced expressed TCRB transcripts. Measured with immunoSEQ multiplex PCR; TCRdb has only the in-frame clones, and not every one. The sample has roughly 500,000 clones; roughly an eighth are singletons. The CDR3 is 13 amino acids. The V gene lost 7 bases and the J gene lost 1 base, with 8 bases spanning the gap. The germline V gene encodes CDR1 SGHTA and CDR2 FQGNSA. At least ten counts were recorded for this clone. Its antigen is not known. Findings of the study overall: Insertions were fewer and deletions more numerous at VDJ junctions in type 1 diabetes patients.

Sequenced input: naive CD4+ T cells from blood. This TCR derives from a woman between 18 and 29 years old in good health. V gene TRBV7-2 combines with J gene TRBJ2-1; maybe TRBD2 (5 bases). The CDR3 region has the DNA TGTGCCAGCACCCCGGGGTCCTACAATGAGCAGTTCTTC. This codes for CASTPGSYNEQFF.